Described below is a single T cell receptor beta chain sequence and its context. Original handling: Reference gene primer amplification gave estimated nucleated cell counts. Data came from immunoSEQ multiplex PCR; TCRdb stores just in-frame clones and leaves some out. D and trimming were read from the DNA, whereas the V and J calls and clone size are those reported in that table. The table shows 94,000 or so clones, with about 91% occurring only once. This specimen belongs to a study of blood T cell repertoires in COVID-19. J lost 4 bases, V lost 5 bases, and 5 bases had no gene match. The germline gives CDR1 SEHNR, CDR2 FQNEAQ (reference sequence). The CDR3 contains 15 residues.

This chain connects TRBV7-9 to TRBJ2-5; 12 nucleotides match TRBD1. The source is a woman aged 70-85 years with acute or convalescent COVID-19. Sequencing was carried out using peripheral blood. Here the CDR3 DNA reads TGTGCCAGCAGCCAGGGGACAGGGGGCCTAGAGACCCAGTACTTC. Encoded protein: CASSQGTGGLETQYF.